A single TCR beta chain is shown here with its context. Antigen: not known. TCR sequencing used cDNA made by reverse transcription of extracted RNA. Produced via immunoSEQ multiplex PCR; TCRdb's table is partial and in-frame only. The sample shows around 300,000 clones, roughly 63% of them seen only once. V lost 6 bases and J lost 3, with 14 bases in between. The CDR3 is 14 amino acids. From germline, CDR1 is SGHRS and CDR2 YFSETQ. The data stem from a study of CD8+ T cells in alopecia areata. Study details: Using the percentage of affected scalp area, treated patients' severity was scored. Regarding the study as a whole: Tofacitinib did not eliminate many expanded lesional clones from scalp or blood.

The treatment here: oral pan-JAK inhibitor, 5-10 mg twice daily. This clonotype was obtained from a human donor with alopecia areata. The chain joins TRBV5-1 to TRBJ2-3, with D possibly matching TRBD2 (5 bases). The sequencing used CD4+ T cells sorted from blood, collected at week 52, from a patient treated with tofacitinib. The CDR3 DNA reads TGCGCCAGCACCCCCGGTGGCGGGACAGATACGCAGTATTTT. Translating gives CASTPGGGTDTQYF.